This T cell receptor (beta chain) was identified during a study of blood T cell repertoires in COVID-19. The overall study: Collection of acute and convalescent COVID-19 samples took place in the United States, Italy and Spain.

The protocol was immunoSEQ multiplex PCR, while the TCRdb copy is restricted to in-frame clones and leaves out a portion. The sample records some 180,000 clones, around 84% being singletons. This clone has just one count. Input material: peripheral blood. The clonotype was recovered from a woman aged 80 or older with COVID-19, enrolled during active disease.

CDR3 in DNA: TGTGCCAGCAGCCCCCTAGCTGGGCAGCCGCCTTTCTCCTACGAGCAGTACTTC. This codes for CASSPLAGQPPFSYEQYF. The chain carries TRBV7-8 and TRBJ2-7; D perhaps matches TRBD2 (5 bases). In germline, CDR1 is SGHVS, CDR2 FQNEAQ. Trimming removed 5 bases from V and 0 bases from J, with 23 bases in between. This CDR3 contains 18 residues.